This T cell receptor beta chain was obtained from a study of cytomegalovirus exposure and HLA in healthy donors. The study, taken as a whole, reports: Clusters of TCRs from the first cohort tended to co-occur in the 120 validation repertoires (as a later analysis found). The study put around 180 TCR beta chains on its list as cytomegalovirus-associated.

Profiling relied on immunoSEQ multiplex PCR, and the TCRdb table lists in-frame clones only, not all of them. The profile shows 250,000 to 300,000 clones, roughly 85% of them singletons. As to this clone: Its antigen is not identified.

The CDR3 loop spans 12 amino acids. Germline loops: CDR1 SGHTS, CDR2 YDEGEE. V gave up 2 bases and J gave up 10 bases, with 12 bases separating them. The source material was PBMCs. The receptor was isolated from a woman aged 18 to 35 in good health and CMV-seronegative. The chain joins TRBV5-8 to TRBJ1-2; unclear D gene. The CDR3 is CASSFTAEVYTF. CDR3 nucleotide sequence: TGTGCCAGCAGCTTCACGGCGGAAGTCTACACCTTC.